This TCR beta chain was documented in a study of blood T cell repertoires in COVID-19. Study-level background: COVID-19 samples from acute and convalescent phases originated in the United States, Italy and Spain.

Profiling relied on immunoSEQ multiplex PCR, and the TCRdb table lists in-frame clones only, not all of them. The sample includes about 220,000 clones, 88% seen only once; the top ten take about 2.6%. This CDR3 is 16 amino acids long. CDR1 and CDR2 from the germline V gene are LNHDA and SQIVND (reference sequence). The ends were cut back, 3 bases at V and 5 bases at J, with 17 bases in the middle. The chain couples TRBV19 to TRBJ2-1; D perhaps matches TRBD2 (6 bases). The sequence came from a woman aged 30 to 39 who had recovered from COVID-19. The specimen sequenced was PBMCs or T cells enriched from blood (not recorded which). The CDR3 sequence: CASSIYLGLKDNEQFF. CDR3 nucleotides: TGTGCCAGTAGTATTTATCTAGGACTAAAAGACAATGAGCAGTTCTTC.